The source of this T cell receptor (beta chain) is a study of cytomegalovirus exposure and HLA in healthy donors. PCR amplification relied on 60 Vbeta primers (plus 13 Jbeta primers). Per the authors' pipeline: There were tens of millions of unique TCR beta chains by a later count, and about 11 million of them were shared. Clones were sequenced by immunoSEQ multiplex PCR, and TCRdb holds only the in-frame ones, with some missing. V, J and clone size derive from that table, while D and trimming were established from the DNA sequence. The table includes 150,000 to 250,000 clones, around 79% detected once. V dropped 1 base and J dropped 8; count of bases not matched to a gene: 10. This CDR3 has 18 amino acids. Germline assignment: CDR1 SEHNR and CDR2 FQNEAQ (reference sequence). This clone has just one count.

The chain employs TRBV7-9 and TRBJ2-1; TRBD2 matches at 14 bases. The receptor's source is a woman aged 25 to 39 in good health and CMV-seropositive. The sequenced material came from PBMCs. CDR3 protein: CASSLVGLAGENFDEQFF. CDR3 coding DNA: TGTGCCAGCAGCTTAGTGGGACTAGCGGGAGAAAATTTTGATGAGCAGTTCTTC.